Shown below are 29 T cell receptor beta chains from a single sample sequenced in a study of breast tumors, draining lymph nodes, adjacent tissues. The lymph nodes were axillary draining lymph nodes from breast cancer patients. TCRdb re-analysed the multiplex PCR reads in MiXCR, keeping a single row per CDR3 protein. The data show about 230,000 distinct CDR3 sequences, with approximately 30% seen just once and about 1.4% held by the top ten. The sequenced sample consisted of axillary lymph node tissue. The origin of the receptors is a female donor with breast cancer. Some clones in this sample may be carry-over from other donors' samples.

The J gene is TRBJ1-1, the V gene TRBV20-1; no definite D call. Trimming removed 5 bases at V and 1 base at J, with 14 bases between. Germline assignment: CDR1 DFQATT and CDR2 SNEGSKA (reference sequence). There are 14 residues in the CDR3. The CDR3 DNA reads as TGCAGTGCTTGTGCCGCTCCCGCGAACACTGAAGCTTTCTTT. It is translated as CSACAAPANTEAFF.

This clonotype has at least ten counts. The CDR3 spells CASSLGARGSGANVLTF. Written as DNA, the CDR3 is TGTGCCAGCAGCTTAGGTGCACGGGGCTCTGGGGCCAACGTCCTGACTTTC. This chain uses TRBV7-3 with TRBJ2-6; D is possibly TRBD2 (5 bases). Trimming pared 2 bases from V and 0 bases from J, leaving 11 bases between. Germline V gene lookup returns CDR1 SGHTA and CDR2 FQGTGA. The CDR3 length is 17 residues.

A single count supports this clonotype. Lacking the conserved final phenylalanine or tryptophan, this CDR3 likely reflects a read error. The chain's CDR3 is CASSDPGQGRETQYC. The CDR3 nucleotides are TGTGCCAGCAGTGATCCGGGACAGGGAAGGGAGACCCAGTACTGC. This chain connects TRBV6-5 to TRBJ2-5; 9 bases agree with TRBD1. In germline, CDR1 is MNHEY, CDR2 SVGAGI. Trimming at V came to 5 bases and at J to 5 bases, leaving 9 bases not matched to a gene. The CDR3 contains 15 residues.

The chain links TRBV7-3 to TRBJ1-6; D unclear. The CDR3 covers 13 residues. The ends were cut back, 5 bases at V and 10 bases at J, with 12 bases in the middle. Germline CDR1 SGHTA, CDR2 FQGTGA. Written as DNA, the CDR3 is TGTGCCAGCAGCAAAAAGGGTATCTCACCCCTCCACTTT. Translation gives CASSKKGISPLHF.

There are many counts of this clonotype. The J gene is TRBJ2-1, the V gene TRBV9, with TRBD2 matching 9 bases. The CDR3 is 16 amino acids. Trimming took 0 bases from V and 9 from J; bases not matched to a gene: 10. The germline CDR1 and CDR2 sequences are SGDLS and YYNGEE. CDR3 coding DNA: TGTGCCAGCAGCGTAGATTGGACTAGCGTGTTAGGTGAGCAGTTCTTC. As protein: CASSVDWTSVLGEQFF.

The genes are TRBV5-1 and TRBJ1-3; D is uncertain. Germline values: CDR1 SGHRS, CDR2 YFSETQ. The CDR3 runs to 13 residues. V was trimmed by 4 bases and J by 7 bases, leaving 12 bases between them. The CDR3: CASSKMGGNTIYF. The CDR3 coding sequence is TGCGCCAGCAGCAAAATGGGCGGGAACACCATATATTTT.

This clonotype has at least ten counts. The chain combines TRBV5-6 with TRBJ2-6; D remains unclear. Germline CDR1 and CDR2: SGHDT and YYEEEE. This CDR3 is built from 16 residues. Trimming took off 4 bases at V and 4 bases at J, with 15 bases between the two ends. The CDR3 sequence: CASSPLPLTGANVLTF. CDR3 in DNA: TGTGCCAGCAGCCCATTACCTCTGACGGGGGCCAACGTCCTGACTTTC. Full variable domain (outside the CDR3, taken from reference TRBV5-6 and TRBJ2-6): DAGVTQSPTHLIKTRGQQVTLRCSPKSGHDTVSWYQQALGQGPQFIFQYYEEEERQRGNFPDRFSGHQFPNYSSELNVNALLLGDSALYLCASSPLPLTGANVLTFGAGSRLTVL.

This chain uses TRBV20-1 with TRBJ2-5, with D perhaps TRBD1 (6 bases). Germline CDR1 and CDR2: DFQATT and SNEGSKA (reference sequence). V was trimmed by 6 bases and J by 6 bases, leaving 17 bases between them. The CDR3 loop spans 13 amino acids. DNA for the CDR3: TGCAGTGCCGAGGTCAGGGGTGTAAAGACCCAGTACTTC. Residues: CSAEVRGVKTQYF.

The table lists this clonotype with many counts. J is TRBJ1-5 and V is TRBV19; 7 bases are shared with TRBD1. This CDR3 is built from 15 residues. The germline V gene has CDR1 LNHDA and CDR2 SQIVND (reference sequence). With V trimmed by 3 bases and J by 2 bases, 4 bases remained unmatched. Here the CDR3 reads CASSMGQGGNQPQHF. In DNA, the CDR3 is TGTGCCAGTAGTATGGGCCAGGGGGGCAATCAGCCCCAGCATTTT. Full variable domain (outside the CDR3, taken from reference TRBV19 and TRBJ1-5): DGGITQSPKYLFRKEGQNVTLSCEQNLNHDAMYWYRQDPGQGLRLIYYSQIVNDFQKGDIAEGYSVSREKKESFPLTVTSAQKNPTAFYLCASSMGQGGNQPQHFGDGTRLSIL.

This clonotype showed up many times. This sequence joins TRBV6-1 and TRBJ1-2; tentatively, D is TRBD1 (5 bases). V shed 3 bases and J shed 0 bases, with 11 bases lying between them. The V gene's germline CDR1 is MNHNS and CDR2 SASEGT. This CDR3 is built from 15 residues. CDR3 sequence reads: CASSDIARANYGYTF. CDR3 nucleotide sequence: TGTGCCAGCAGTGATATTGCCAGGGCTAACTATGGCTACACCTTC.

This clonotype was recorded at least ten times. CDR3 protein: CASSLDRGYTF. CDR3 in DNA: TGTGCCAGCAGCCTCGACCGAGGCTACACCTTC. This chain joins TRBV9 and TRBJ1-2; D not resolved. V dropped 4 bases and J dropped 8 bases, with 9 bases sitting between them. This CDR3 spans 11 amino acids. CDR1 is SGDLS, CDR2 YYNGEE, per germline.

The chain carries TRBV2 and TRBJ2-3; D may be TRBD2 (6 bases). Trimming cost V 8 bases and J 11 bases, with 23 bases left between them. Germline V CDR1 and CDR2: SNHLY, FYNNEI. The length of the CDR3 is 14 residues. CDR3 nucleotide sequence: TGTGCCAGCCGGTGGAGGGAGTCCCACAATGAGCAGTATTTT. Residues: CASRWRESHNEQYF.

Of note for this clonotype: One end of the junction fails to match germline, which may point to a read error. This chain joins TRBV20-1 and TRBJ1-5; D is unclear. Germline-derived CDR1 and CDR2 are DFQATT and SNEGSKA (reference sequence). The CDR3 is 16 amino acids. The CDR3: CSARLASGRTNEPQHF. CDR3 nucleotide sequence: TGCAGTGCTAGACTGGCTAGCGGGAGGACCAATGAGCCCCAGCATTTT.

This clonotype has a count of ten or more. The V and J genes are TRBV7-2 and TRBJ1-5; unclear D gene. Trimming stripped 0 bases from V and 9 bases from J, with 21 bases between. The CDR3 has 17 residues. Germline CDR1 is SGHTA and CDR2 is FQGNSA. CDR3 sequence reads: CASSLARPQPPRLPQHF. CDR3 nucleotide sequence: TGTGCCAGCAGCTTAGCGAGGCCCCAACCCCCAAGGTTGCCCCAGCATTTT.

The sample holds many counts of this clonotype. This chain links TRBV7-2 with TRBJ1-3; D ambiguous. V was pared by 2 bases and J by 4 bases, with 15 bases between. This CDR3 has 16 amino acids. Looked up from germline, CDR1 is SGHTA and CDR2 is FQGNSA. The CDR3 nucleotides are TGTGCCAGCAGCTTAACATTTGGGCTGAACGGAAACACCATATATTTT. Residues: CASSLTFGLNGNTIYF.

The chain has TRBV9 and TRBJ2-5; 7 nucleotides line up with TRBD1. The germline V gene encodes CDR1 SGDLS and CDR2 YYNGEE. The V and J ends lost 0 bases and 1 base, in that order; junction bases with no gene match: 15. This CDR3 spans 19 amino acids. The CDR3 here is CASSVVGATRTGAQETQYF. In nucleotides, the CDR3 is TGTGCCAGCAGCGTAGTTGGGGCTACTAGGACAGGAGCCCAAGAGACCCAGTACTTC.

Details on this clonotype: A much larger clonotype is one base distant, so this may be a read error. The chain couples TRBV5-8 to TRBJ2-4, with a weak D call TRBD2 (5 bases). This CDR3 is built from 15 residues. Looked up from germline, CDR1 is SGHTS and CDR2 is YDEGEE. Written as DNA, the CDR3 is TGTGCCAGCGGCTTGGTTGGAGGAGCCAAAAACATTCAGTACTTC. Translated: CASGLVGGAKNIQYF.

This clonotype has ten or more counts. V gene TRBV7-8 combines with J gene TRBJ2-1; possible D gene TRBD1, 6 bases. The germline gives CDR1 SGHVS, CDR2 FQNEAQ. This CDR3 is built from 14 residues. V lost 5 bases, J lost 4 bases, and 12 bases lay in between. The CDR3 is CASSHSGAYNEQFF. The CDR3 nucleotides read TGTGCCAGCAGCCATTCAGGGGCTTACAATGAGCAGTTCTTC.

This clonotype appeared many times. This chain links TRBV18 with TRBJ2-7, with TRBD2 matching 9 bases. Unmatched junction bases numbered 4, after V lost 3 bases and J lost 4 bases. The germline V gene encodes CDR1 KGHSH and CDR2 LQKENI. The CDR3 is made up of 14 amino acids. CDR3 loop: CASSPASGEYEQYF. In DNA, the CDR3 is TGTGCCAGCTCACCGGCTAGCGGGGAATACGAGCAGTACTTC.

The sample holds many counts of this clonotype. The V call is TRBV30, the J call TRBJ1-6, with TRBD1 matching over 7 bases. This CDR3 is 15 amino acids long. V was pared by 4 bases and J by 2 bases, with 5 bases of the junction left unmatched. The germline CDR1 and CDR2 sequences are GTSNPN and SVGIG (reference sequence). The CDR3 is CAWTLGQAYNSPLHF. As DNA, the CDR3 is TGTGCCTGGACTCTCGGACAGGCCTATAATTCACCCCTCCACTTT.

This clonotype was counted many times. The V gene is TRBV5-4, the J gene TRBJ1-2; D is ambiguous. CDR3 length: 15 amino acids. Per germline, CDR1 SGHNT and CDR2 YYREEE (reference sequence). V lost 0 bases and J lost 4, with 13 bases in between. For the CDR3, the DNA is TGTGCCAGCAGCTTGGCCGGGATCGAAGGCTATGGCTACACCTTC. This gives the protein CASSLAGIEGYGYTF. The entire variable domain, with the rest obtained from reference TRBV5-4 and TRBJ1-2, is as follows: ETGVTQSPTHLIKTRGQQVTLRCSSQSGHNTVSWYQQALGQGPQFIFQYYREEENGRGNFPPRFSGLQFPNYSSELNVNALELDDSALYLCASSLAGIEGYGYTFGSGTRLTVV.

This clonotype has a handful of counts. This could be a read error, since a much larger clone is one nucleotide away. Since no conserved phenylalanine or tryptophan closes the CDR3, a read error is the likely cause. The chain couples TRBV19 to TRBJ1-2; D not certain. V was clipped by 2 bases and J by 3 bases, with 7 bases between them. The CDR3 is 13 residues long. The germline CDR1 and CDR2 sequences are LNHDA and SQIVND (reference sequence). The CDR3: CASSINGDYGYTS. The CDR3 nucleotides are TGTGCCAGTAGTATAAACGGGGACTATGGCTACACCTCC.

Points on this clonotype: This may be a read error, as it is one base from a much larger clone. CDR3 region: CASSPTGAGEQFF. CDR3 sequence (DNA): TGTGCCAGCAGCCCTACAGGGGCAGGTGAGCAGTTCTTC. This chain links TRBV6-6 with TRBJ2-1; 7 bases are shared with TRBD1. There are 13 residues in the CDR3. Looked up from germline, CDR1 is MNHNY and CDR2 is SVGAGI (reference sequence). V lost 6 bases, J lost 9 bases, and 8 bases stayed unmatched.

In its sample, this clonotype was seen many times. The V gene is TRBV7-2, the J gene TRBJ2-1, with TRBD2 matching over 13 bases. V dropped 3 bases and J dropped 10; count of bases not matched to a gene: 6. There are 15 residues in the CDR3. Per the germline V gene, CDR1 is SGHTA and CDR2 is FQGNSA. The CDR3 region has the DNA TGTGCCAGCAGCTTTTTACTAGCGGGAGGGGGGGAGCAGTTCTTC. Protein product: CASSFLLAGGGEQFF. Supplemented by reference TRBV7-2 and TRBJ2-1, the full variable domain reads GAGVSQSPSNKVTEKGKDVELRCDPISGHTALYWYRQSLGQGLEFLIYFQGNSAPDKSGLPSDRFSAERTGGSVSTLTIQRTQQEDSAVYLCASSFLLAGGGEQFFGPGTRLTVL.

Ten or more counts support this clonotype. The chain joins TRBV28 to TRBJ2-3; 9 bases match TRBD2. There are 16 residues in the CDR3. V dropped 4 bases and J dropped 0; count of bases not matched to a gene: 5. CDR1 MDHEN and CDR2 SYDVKM come from the germline V gene. The CDR3 coding sequence is TGTGCCAGCAGTTCACTAGCGGGTTCTAGCACAGATACGCAGTATTTT. Translated: CASSSLAGSSTDTQYF.

This clonotype was found many times. The chain uses TRBV7-8 and TRBJ2-1; 7 bases agree with TRBD2. The V and J ends lost 2 bases and 9 bases, in that order; junction bases with no gene match: 13. CDR1 and CDR2 from the germline V gene are SGHVS and FQNEAQ. The CDR3 is 16 amino acids. In nucleotides, the CDR3 is TGTGCCAGCAGCTTACCGTTGAGGGAGGGACCAGGTGAGCAGTTCTTC. It encodes CASSLPLREGPGEQFF.

The chain couples TRBV2 to TRBJ2-1, with D unclear. CDR3 length equals 15 residues. Germline assignment: CDR1 SNHLY and CDR2 FYNNEI. The CDR3 loop reads CADLSLLSPRNEQFF. The CDR3 DNA sequence: TGTGCTGACTTGTCCTTACTCTCACCGAGGAATGAGCAGTTCTTC.

Worth noting for this clonotype: A much larger clonotype is one base distant, so this may be a read error. The genes are TRBV20-1 and TRBJ1-5, with D tentatively TRBD1 (6 bases). The CDR3 runs 16 residues. V dropped 0 bases and J dropped 3 bases, with 15 bases sitting between them. CDR1 is DFQATT, CDR2 SNEGSKA, per germline (reference sequence). CDR3 bases: TGCAGTGCTAGAGATCCAGGGGCGGGCGCCAATCAGCCCCAGCATTTT. It specifies CSARDPGAGANQPQHF.

This clonotype was seen at least ten times. The chain has TRBV5-1 and TRBJ2-4; 9 bases line up with TRBD1. Germline trimming cut 4 bases from V and 6 bases from J; bases unmatched to any gene: 8. This CDR3 has 15 amino acids. The germline CDR1 and CDR2 sequences are SGHRS and YFSETQ. The CDR3 region has the DNA TGCGCCAGCAGCCCAGGGACAGGGAGGTCAAACATTCAGTACTTC. It is translated as CASSPGTGRSNIQYF.